Included here is one T cell receptor (beta chain) sequence, with context. The sample is drawn from a study of shared clonotypes between healthy human individuals. Here immunoSEQ multiplex PCR was the method, and the copy in TCRdb shows in-frame clones only, minus some. Of roughly 510,000 clones in the sample, roughly 79% were seen once. The CDR3 is 15 amino acids. The germline gives CDR1 SEHNR, CDR2 FQNEAQ (reference sequence). The J segment lost 1 base and the V segment lost 4 bases, leaving 4 bases of the junction unmatched. The specimen was PBMCs. This chain joins TRBV7-9 and TRBJ2-5; 9 bases fit TRBD2. The clonotype was recovered from a woman in her thirties or forties in good health. Some clones in this sample may be carry-over from other donors' samples. In nucleotides, the CDR3 is TGTGCCAGCAGCTCTCTAGCGGGGATCCAAGAGACCCAGTACTTC. Translated: CASSSLAGIQETQYF. Looking up the rest from reference TRBV7-9 and TRBJ2-5 gives the full variable domain: DTGVSQNPRHKITKRGQNVTFRCDPISEHNRLYWYRQTLGQGPEFLTYFQNEAQLEKSRLLSDRFSAERPKGSFSTLEIQRTEQGDSAMYLCASSSLAGIQETQYFGPGTRLLVL.